These 5 T cell receptor beta chains came from one sample sequenced in a study of T cells in Graves' hyperthyroidism and ophthalmopathy. Amplification of TCR beta CDR3 regions used RNA as the template. The HTBI primer set served for first-round RT-PCR of the TCR CDR3. TCRdb processed the multiplex PCR reads anew with MiXCR; each CDR3 protein has one entry. The profile shows about 290,000 distinct CDR3 sequences, about 13% of them singletons. The material sequenced was blood. These receptors originate from a woman in her thirties or forties with Graves' hyperthyroidism.

Concerning this clonotype itself: Given a much more abundant clone one base away, this may be a read error. This chain connects TRBV28 to TRBJ2-6, with D unresolved. The CDR3 loop spans 17 amino acids. Germline CDR1 reads MDHEN; CDR2 reads SYDVKM. CDR3 in amino acids: CTSTPRQEFLGANVLTF. The DNA for the CDR3 is TGTACCAGCACCCCCCGGCAGGAATTCTTGGGGGCCAACGTCCTGACTTTC.

This chain joins TRBV19 and TRBJ1-2, with 7 bases aligning to TRBD1. V lost 7 bases to trimming and J lost 3 bases; unmatched junction nucleotides: 17. This CDR3 has 17 residues. Germline loops: CDR1 LNHDA, CDR2 SQIVND (reference sequence). Here the CDR3 reads CASIMVAGGAGDYGYTF. The CDR3 DNA reads TGTGCCAGTATAATGGTGGCAGGGGGAGCGGGGGACTATGGCTACACCTTC.

This clonotype appeared many times. The gene calls are TRBV15 and TRBJ2-7; the D call may be TRBD1 or TRBD2 (5 bases each). Trimming left V 5 bases short and J 0 bases short, with 20 bases between. The CDR3 extends over 17 amino acids. The germline V gene has CDR1 LNHNV and CDR2 YYDKDF (reference sequence). As DNA, the CDR3 is TGTGCCACCAGCTATAAGTGGGGGATTGGAGTCTCCTACGAGCAGTACTTC. Translated: CATSYKWGIGVSYEQYF.

This clonotype showed up many times. The genes are TRBV13 and TRBJ2-5; unclear D gene. This CDR3 region has 14 residues. CDR1 is PRHDT, CDR2 FYEKMQ, per germline (reference sequence). With 5 bases removed from V and 4 bases from J, the gap between germline ends came to 14 bases. The CDR3 sequence is CASSKSEYRETQYF. In DNA form, the CDR3 reads TGTGCCAGCAGCAAAAGCGAGTACCGAGAGACCCAGTACTTC.

This clonotype was seen at least ten times. This chain connects TRBV20-1 to TRBJ1-5, with D maybe TRBD1 (5 bases). Trimming removed 6 bases from V and 6 bases from J, with 15 bases in between. The CDR3 has 13 amino acids. Germline V gives CDR1 DFQATT, CDR2 SNEGSKA (reference sequence). CDR3 bases: TGCAGTGCCTCGTGGGGGGGGAGTCAGCCCCAGCATTTT. Protein: CSASWGGSQPQHF.